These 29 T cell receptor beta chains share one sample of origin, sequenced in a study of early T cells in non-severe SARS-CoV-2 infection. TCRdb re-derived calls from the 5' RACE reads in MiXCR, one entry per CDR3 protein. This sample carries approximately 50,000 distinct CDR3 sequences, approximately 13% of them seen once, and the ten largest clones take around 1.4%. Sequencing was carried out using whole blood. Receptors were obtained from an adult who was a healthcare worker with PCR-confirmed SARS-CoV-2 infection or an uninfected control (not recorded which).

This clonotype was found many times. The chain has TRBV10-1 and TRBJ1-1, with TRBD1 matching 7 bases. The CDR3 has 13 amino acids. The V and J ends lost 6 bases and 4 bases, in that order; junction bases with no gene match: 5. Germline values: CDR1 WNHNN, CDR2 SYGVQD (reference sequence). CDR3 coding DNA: TGCGCCAGCAGGATAGGACAGGCCACTGAAGCTTTCTTT. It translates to CASRIGQATEAFF.

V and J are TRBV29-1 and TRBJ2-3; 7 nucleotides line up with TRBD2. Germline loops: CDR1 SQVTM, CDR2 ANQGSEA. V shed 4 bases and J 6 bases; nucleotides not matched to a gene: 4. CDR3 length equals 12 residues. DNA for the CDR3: TGCAGCGTTGCAATGGGGGGGGATACGCAGTATTTT. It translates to CSVAMGGDTQYF.

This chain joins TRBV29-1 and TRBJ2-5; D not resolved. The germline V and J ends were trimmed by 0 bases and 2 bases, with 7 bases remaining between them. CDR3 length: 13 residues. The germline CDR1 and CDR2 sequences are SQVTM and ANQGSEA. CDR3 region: CSVEDNQQETQYF. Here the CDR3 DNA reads TGCAGCGTTGAAGATAATCAACAAGAGACCCAGTACTTC. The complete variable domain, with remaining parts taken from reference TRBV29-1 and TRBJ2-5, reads SAVISQKPSRDICQRGTSLTIQCQVDSQVTMMFWYRQQPGQSLTLIATANQGSEATYESGFVIDKFPISRPNLTFSTLTVSNMSPEDSSIYLCSVEDNQQETQYFGPGTRLLVL.

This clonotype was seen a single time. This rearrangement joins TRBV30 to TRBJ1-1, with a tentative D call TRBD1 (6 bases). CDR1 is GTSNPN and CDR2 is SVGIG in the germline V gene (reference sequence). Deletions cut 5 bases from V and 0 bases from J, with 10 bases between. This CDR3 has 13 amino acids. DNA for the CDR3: TGTGCCTGGCGGGACACACTGAACACTGAAGCTTTCTTT. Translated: CAWRDTLNTEAFF.

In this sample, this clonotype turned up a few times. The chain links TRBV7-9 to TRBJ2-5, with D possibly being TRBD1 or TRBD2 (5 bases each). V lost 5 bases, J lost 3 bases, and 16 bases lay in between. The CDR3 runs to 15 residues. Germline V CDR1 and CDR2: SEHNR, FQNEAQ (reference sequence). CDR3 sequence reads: CASSPFSGTKETQYF. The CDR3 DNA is TGTGCCAGCAGCCCATTCTCCGGGACCAAAGAGACCCAGTACTTC.

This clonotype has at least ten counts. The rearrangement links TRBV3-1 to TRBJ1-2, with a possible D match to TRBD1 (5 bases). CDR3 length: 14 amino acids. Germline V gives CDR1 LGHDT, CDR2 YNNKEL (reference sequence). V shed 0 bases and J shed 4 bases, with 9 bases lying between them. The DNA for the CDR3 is TGTGCCAGCAGCCAAGATCCAGGGTCCTATGGCTACACCTTC. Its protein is CASSQDPGSYGYTF.

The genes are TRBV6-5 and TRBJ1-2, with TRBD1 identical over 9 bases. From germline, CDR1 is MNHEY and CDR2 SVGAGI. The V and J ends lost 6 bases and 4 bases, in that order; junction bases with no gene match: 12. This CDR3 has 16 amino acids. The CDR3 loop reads CASRLSRDRVGYGYTF. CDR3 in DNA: TGTGCCAGCAGGCTAAGCCGGGACAGGGTGGGCTATGGCTACACCTTC.

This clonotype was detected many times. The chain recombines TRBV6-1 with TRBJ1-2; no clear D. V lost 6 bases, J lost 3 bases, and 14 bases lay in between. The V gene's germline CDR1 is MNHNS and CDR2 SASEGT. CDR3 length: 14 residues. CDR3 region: CASREEARHYGYTF. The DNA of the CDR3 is TGTGCCAGCAGAGAGGAGGCCCGACACTATGGCTACACCTTC.

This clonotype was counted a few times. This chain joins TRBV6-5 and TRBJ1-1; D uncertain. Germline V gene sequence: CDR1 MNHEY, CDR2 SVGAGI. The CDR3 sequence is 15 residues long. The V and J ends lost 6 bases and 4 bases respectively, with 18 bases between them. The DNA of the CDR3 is TGTGCCAGCAGCGACGAGGGCCGCCCGGCCACTGAAGCTTTCTTT. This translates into CASSDEGRPATEAFF.

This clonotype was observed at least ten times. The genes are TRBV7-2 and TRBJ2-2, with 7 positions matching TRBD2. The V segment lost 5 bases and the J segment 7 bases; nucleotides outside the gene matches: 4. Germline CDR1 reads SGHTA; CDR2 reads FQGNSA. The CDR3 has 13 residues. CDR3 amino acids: CASSPTSVGELFF. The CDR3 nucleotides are TGTGCCAGCAGCCCCACTAGCGTCGGGGAGCTGTTTTTT.

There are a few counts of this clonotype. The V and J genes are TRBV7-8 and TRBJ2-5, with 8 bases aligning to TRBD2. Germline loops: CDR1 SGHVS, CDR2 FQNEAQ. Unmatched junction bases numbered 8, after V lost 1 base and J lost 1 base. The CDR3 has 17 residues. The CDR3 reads CASSLGGGGGFQETQYF. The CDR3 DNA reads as TGTGCCAGCAGCTTAGGAGGTGGCGGGGGGTTCCAAGAGACCCAGTACTTC.

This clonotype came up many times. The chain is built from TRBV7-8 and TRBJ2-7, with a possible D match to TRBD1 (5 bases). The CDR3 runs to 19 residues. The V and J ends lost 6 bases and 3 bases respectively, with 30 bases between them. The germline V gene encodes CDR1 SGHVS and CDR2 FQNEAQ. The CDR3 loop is CASRPSFIQAQGVRYEQYF. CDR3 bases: TGTGCCAGCAGGCCTAGTTTCATCCAGGCCCAAGGGGTACGCTACGAGCAGTACTTC.

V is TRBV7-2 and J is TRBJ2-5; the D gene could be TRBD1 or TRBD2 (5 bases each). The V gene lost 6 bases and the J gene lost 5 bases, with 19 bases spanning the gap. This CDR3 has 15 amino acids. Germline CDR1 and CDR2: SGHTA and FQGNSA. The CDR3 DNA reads TGTGCCAGCAGGGGGGTGGAGTTGGGCAGGGAGACCCAGTACTTC. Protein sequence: CASRGVELGRETQYF.

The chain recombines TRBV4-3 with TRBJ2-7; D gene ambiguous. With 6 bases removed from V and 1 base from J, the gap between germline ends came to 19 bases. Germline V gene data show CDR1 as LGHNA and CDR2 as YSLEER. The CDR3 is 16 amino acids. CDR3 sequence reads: CASSHRYPGPSYEQYF. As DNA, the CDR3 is TGCGCCAGCAGTCACCGTTACCCTGGGCCTTCCTACGAGCAGTACTTC.

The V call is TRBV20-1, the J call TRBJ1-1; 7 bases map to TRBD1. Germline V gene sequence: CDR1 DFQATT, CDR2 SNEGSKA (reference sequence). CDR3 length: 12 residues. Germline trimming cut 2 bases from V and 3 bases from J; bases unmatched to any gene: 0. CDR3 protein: CSARQGDTEAFF. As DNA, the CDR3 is TGCAGTGCTAGACAGGGGGACACTGAAGCTTTCTTT.

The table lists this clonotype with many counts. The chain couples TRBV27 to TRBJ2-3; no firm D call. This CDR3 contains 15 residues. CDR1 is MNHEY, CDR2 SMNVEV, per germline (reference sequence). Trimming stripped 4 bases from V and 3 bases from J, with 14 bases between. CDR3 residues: CASSSLSPGTDTQYF. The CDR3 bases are TGTGCCAGCAGTTCCCTCTCCCCCGGTACAGATACGCAGTATTTT.

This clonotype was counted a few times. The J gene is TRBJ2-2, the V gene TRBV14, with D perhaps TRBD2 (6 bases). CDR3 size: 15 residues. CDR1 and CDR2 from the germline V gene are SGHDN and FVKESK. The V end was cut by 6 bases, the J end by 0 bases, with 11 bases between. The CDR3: CASRPPGANTGELFF. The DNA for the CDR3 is TGTGCCAGCAGACCTCCGGGAGCGAACACCGGGGAGCTGTTTTTT.

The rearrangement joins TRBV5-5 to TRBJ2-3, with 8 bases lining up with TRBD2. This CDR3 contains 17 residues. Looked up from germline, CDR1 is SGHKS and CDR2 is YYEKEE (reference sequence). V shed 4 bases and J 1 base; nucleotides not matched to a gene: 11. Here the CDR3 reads CASSEARRGARTDTQYF. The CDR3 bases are TGTGCCAGCAGCGAGGCGCGGCGGGGGGCACGCACAGATACGCAGTATTTT.

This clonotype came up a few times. The CDR3 spells CASSLEYSAGRAAFF. The CDR3 coding sequence is TGTGCCAGCAGCTTAGAGTATTCGGCGGGGCGGGCAGCTTTCTTT. The genes are TRBV11-2 and TRBJ1-1; D is possibly TRBD1 (5 bases). Germline CDR1 reads SGHAT; CDR2 reads FQNNGV. Trimming pared 0 bases from V and 10 bases from J, leaving 18 bases between. This CDR3 has 15 amino acids. The whole variable domain, filled in from reference TRBV11-2 and TRBJ1-1, reads EAGVAQSPRYKIIEKRQSVAFWCNPISGHATLYWYQQILGQGPKLLIQFQNNGVVDDSQLPKDRFSAERLKGVDSTLKIQPAKLEDSAVYLCASSLEYSAGRAAFFGQGTRLTVV.

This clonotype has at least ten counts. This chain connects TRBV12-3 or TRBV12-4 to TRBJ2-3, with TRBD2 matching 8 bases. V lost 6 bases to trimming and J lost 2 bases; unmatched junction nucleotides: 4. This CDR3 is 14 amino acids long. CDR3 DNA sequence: TGTGCCAGCAGGCCGGGACTAGTCACAGATACGCAGTATTTT. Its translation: CASRPGLVTDTQYF.

The CDR3 DNA is TGTGCCAGCAGCTTAAGTTCGGGACATCGGCAGTTCTTC. Its protein is CASSLSSGHRQFF. The chain employs TRBV7-9 and TRBJ2-1; a possible D gene is TRBD1 (6 bases). The CDR3 totals 13 residues. Germline assignment: CDR1 SEHNR and CDR2 FQNEAQ (reference sequence). V shed 2 bases and J shed 12 bases, with 14 bases lying between them.

CDR3 sequence (DNA): TGTGCCAGCAGCTTAAGGTGGGACAGTAGCTACGAGCAGTACTTC. It encodes CASSLRWDSSYEQYF. The chain is built from TRBV7-8 and TRBJ2-7; 7 positions agree with TRBD1. CDR1 and CDR2 (germline): SGHVS, FQNEAQ. V shed 2 bases and J 3 bases; nucleotides not matched to a gene: 7. There are 15 residues in the CDR3. The whole variable domain, remainder taken from reference TRBV7-8 and TRBJ2-7, is GAGVSQSPRYKVAKRGQDVALRCDPISGHVSLFWYQQALGQGPEFLTYFQNEAQLDKSGLPSDRFFAERPEGSVSTLKIQRTQQEDSAVYLCASSLRWDSSYEQYFGPGTRLTVT.

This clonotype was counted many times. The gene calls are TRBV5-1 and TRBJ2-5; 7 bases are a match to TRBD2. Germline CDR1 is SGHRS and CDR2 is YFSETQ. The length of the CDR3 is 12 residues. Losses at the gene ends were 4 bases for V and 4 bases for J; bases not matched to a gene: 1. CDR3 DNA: TGCGCCAGCAGCCCGGGGGGAGAGACCCAGTACTTC. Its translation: CASSPGGETQYF.

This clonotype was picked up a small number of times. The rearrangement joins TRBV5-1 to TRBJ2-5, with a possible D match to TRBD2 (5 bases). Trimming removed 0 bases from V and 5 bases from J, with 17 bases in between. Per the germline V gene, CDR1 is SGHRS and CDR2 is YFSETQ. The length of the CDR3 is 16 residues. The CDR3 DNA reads TGCGCCAGCAGCTTGGTGGCTAGCATACCGGGGGAGACCCAGTACTTC. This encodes CASSLVASIPGETQYF.

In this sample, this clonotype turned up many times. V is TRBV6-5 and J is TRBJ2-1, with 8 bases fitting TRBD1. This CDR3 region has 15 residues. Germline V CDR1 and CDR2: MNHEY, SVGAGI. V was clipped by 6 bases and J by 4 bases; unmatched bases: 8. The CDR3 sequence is CASRRPGTGYNEQFF. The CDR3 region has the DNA TGTGCCAGCAGGAGACCCGGGACAGGTTACAATGAGCAGTTCTTC.

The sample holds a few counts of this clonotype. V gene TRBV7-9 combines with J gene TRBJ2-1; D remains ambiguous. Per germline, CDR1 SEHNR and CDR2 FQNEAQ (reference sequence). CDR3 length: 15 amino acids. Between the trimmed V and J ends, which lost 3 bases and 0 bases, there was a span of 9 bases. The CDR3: CASSFQGSSYNEQFF. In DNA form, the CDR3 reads TGTGCCAGCAGCTTTCAAGGCAGCTCCTACAATGAGCAGTTCTTC.

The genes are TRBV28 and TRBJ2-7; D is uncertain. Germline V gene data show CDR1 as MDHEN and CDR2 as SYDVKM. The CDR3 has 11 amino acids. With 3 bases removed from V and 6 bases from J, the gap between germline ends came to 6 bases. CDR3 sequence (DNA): TGTGCCAGCAGTTTCAGTTTCGAGCAGTACTTC. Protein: CASSFSFEQYF.

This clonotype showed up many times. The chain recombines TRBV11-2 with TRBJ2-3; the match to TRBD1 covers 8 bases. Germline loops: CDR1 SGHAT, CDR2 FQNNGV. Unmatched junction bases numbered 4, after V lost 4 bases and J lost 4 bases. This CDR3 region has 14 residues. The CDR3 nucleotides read TGTGCCAGCAGCTACGGACAGGGAGCAGATACGCAGTATTTT. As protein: CASSYGQGADTQYF.

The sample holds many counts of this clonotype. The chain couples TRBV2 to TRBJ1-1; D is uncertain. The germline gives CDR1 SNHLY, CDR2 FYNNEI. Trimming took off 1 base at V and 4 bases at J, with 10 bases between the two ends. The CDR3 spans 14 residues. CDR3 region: CASSEVRGPTEAFF. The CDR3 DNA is TGTGCCAGCAGTGAAGTACGGGGTCCCACTGAAGCTTTCTTT.